This TCR beta chain came from a study of control samples from healthy donors and cancer patients. Using immunoSEQ multiplex PCR, the repertoire was profiled, and TCRdb retains in-frame clones only, with some absent. The data show about 190,000 clones, roughly nine tenths seen once. V dropped 1 base and J dropped 5 bases, with 18 bases sitting between them. Per germline, CDR1 SGHTA and CDR2 FQGNSA. The CDR3 sequence is 16 residues long. The sequencing input was blood. The origin of this receptor is a man under 40 in good health. V is TRBV7-2 and J is TRBJ2-7; a possible D gene is TRBD2 (5 bases). CDR3 sequence (DNA): TGTGCCAGCAGCTTAGAGCCCTTAGTCGACGGGAACGAGCAGTACTTC. Its translation: CASSLEPLVDGNEQYF.